A single sample gave rise to the 23 T cell receptor beta chains below, sequenced in a study of blood T cell repertoires in COVID-19. Profiled with immunoSEQ multiplex PCR; TCRdb holds only in-frame clones, not every one. The table has 35,000 to 50,000 clones, around four fifths seen once. Sequencing was performed on peripheral blood. The receptor set was obtained from a man aged 45-65 years with active or convalescent COVID-19.

J is TRBJ1-6 and V is TRBV5-1, with D hard to call. V was clipped by 0 bases and J by 10 bases, with 14 bases between them. This CDR3 region has 15 residues. Germline-derived CDR1 and CDR2 are SGHRS and YFSETQ. CDR3 bases: TGCGCCAGCAGCTTGGCCGGGAGCCGGTACTCACCCCTCCACTTT. Amino acid sequence: CASSLAGSRYSPLHF.

The sample holds one count of this clone. The V gene is TRBV29-1, the J gene TRBJ1-1; 8 bases are shared with TRBD1. The trim removed 6 bases at V and 5 bases at J, leaving 14 bases unmatched. Germline values: CDR1 SQVTM, CDR2 ANQGSEA. This CDR3 has 15 amino acids. The CDR3 DNA reads as TGCAGCGTAGCTGGACAGGGAGGTTTACGGACTGAAGCTTTCTTT. Its protein product is CSVAGQGGLRTEAFF.

The chain is built from TRBV5-1 and TRBJ2-7, with 9 nucleotides matching TRBD1. The CDR3 contains 15 residues. The junction had 12 bases not matched to a gene; V was cut back by 4 bases and J by 7 bases. Germline V CDR1 and CDR2: SGHRS, YFSETQ. The CDR3 reads CASSQARTGDGEQYF. DNA of the CDR3: TGCGCCAGCAGCCAAGCCCGGACAGGGGATGGGGAGCAGTACTTC. The entire variable domain, with the rest obtained from reference TRBV5-1 and TRBJ2-7, is as follows: KAGVTQTPRYLIKTRGQQVTLSCSPISGHRSVSWYQQTPGQGLQFLFEYFSETQRNKGNFPGRFSGRQFSNSRSEMNVSTLELGDSALYLCASSQARTGDGEQYFGPGTRLTVT.

The CDR3 reads CASSLSPRGTEAFF. CDR3 sequence (DNA): TGTGCCAGCAGCTTATCCCCCCGAGGGACTGAAGCTTTCTTT. V usage is TRBV11-2 and J usage is TRBJ1-1; no clear D. The CDR3 loop spans 14 amino acids. V was trimmed by 2 bases and J by 5 bases, leaving 12 bases between them. The germline CDR1 and CDR2 sequences are SGHAT and FQNNGV.

The J gene is TRBJ2-1, the V gene TRBV4-1, with TRBD2 matching 7 bases. Germline CDR1 reads MGHRA; CDR2 reads YSYEKL. CDR3 length: 13 amino acids. V gave up 1 base and J gave up 7 bases; unmatched junction bases: 1. The CDR3 loop reads CASSQALANEQFF. DNA for the CDR3: TGCGCCAGCAGCCAAGCACTAGCGAATGAGCAGTTCTTC.

V and J are TRBV5-1 and TRBJ2-3; 9 bases are a match to TRBD2. The CDR3 has 16 residues. V gave up 4 bases and J gave up 2 bases; unmatched junction bases: 8. The germline gives CDR1 SGHRS, CDR2 YFSETQ. The CDR3 nucleotides are TGCGCCAGCAGCCTCCTCAGCGGGGGGCCCACAGATACGCAGTATTTT. Amino acid sequence: CASSLLSGGPTDTQYF.

The chain links TRBV18 to TRBJ1-1; 10 nucleotides align to TRBD1. This CDR3 comprises 16 residues. The V gene end was trimmed by 2 bases and the J gene end by 4 bases; junction bases not matched to a gene: 7. The germline V gene encodes CDR1 KGHSH and CDR2 LQKENI. The CDR3 DNA follows: TGTGCCAGCTCACCAGACAGGGGGCGGGTAAGCACTGAAGCTTTCTTT. Amino acid sequence: CASSPDRGRVSTEAFF.

The chain is built from TRBV28 and TRBJ2-1, with 8 bases aligning to TRBD2. V shed 6 bases, J shed 4 bases, and the junction held 2 bases outside the gene matches. The CDR3 length is 13 residues. The V gene's germline CDR1 is MDHEN and CDR2 SYDVKM. The CDR3 is CASSGGAYNEQFF. CDR3 nucleotide sequence: TGTGCCAGCAGCGGGGGGGCGTACAATGAGCAGTTCTTC.

The rearrangement joins TRBV5-1 to TRBJ2-3; 8 bases agree with TRBD2. The CDR3 is made up of 19 amino acids. Losses at the gene ends were 0 bases for V and 4 bases for J; bases not matched to a gene: 16. The V gene's germline CDR1 is SGHRS and CDR2 YFSETQ. CDR3 sequence (DNA): TGCGCCAGCAGCTTGGTGGGCTCCAAAGCGGGGGCGGGTGCAGATACGCAGTATTTT. Residues: CASSLVGSKAGAGADTQYF.

This chain joins TRBV5-6 and TRBJ2-7; 9 nucleotides line up with TRBD1. J was trimmed by 0 bases and V by 5 bases; bases with no gene match: 9. This CDR3 contains 16 residues. CDR1 and CDR2 from the germline V gene are SGHDT and YYEEEE. Written as DNA, the CDR3 is TGTGCCAGCAGTGTAACGGGACAGGGACTCTCCTACGAGCAGTACTTC. It encodes CASSVTGQGLSYEQYF.

This chain connects TRBV19 to TRBJ2-5; D perhaps matches TRBD1 (6 bases). The CDR3 runs 13 residues. From germline, CDR1 is LNHDA and CDR2 SQIVND (reference sequence). Trimming shortened V by 5 bases and J by 2 bases, and 9 bases separated the two germline ends. This CDR3 is CASSSRGQETQYF. The CDR3 DNA reads as TGTGCCAGTAGTTCTAGGGGGCAAGAGACCCAGTACTTC.

The chain combines TRBV5-1 with TRBJ2-7, with D possibly matching TRBD1 (5 bases). With 0 bases removed from V and 7 bases from J, the gap between germline ends came to 8 bases. Germline V CDR1 and CDR2: SGHRS, YFSETQ. CDR3 length: 12 residues. The CDR3 is CASSLEYREQYF. The CDR3 DNA sequence: TGCGCCAGCAGCTTGGAATACAGGGAGCAGTACTTC.

CDR3 coding DNA: TGTGCCAGCAGTCCCCGAGATATCTCCATGAACACTGAAGCTTTCTTT. Protein product: CASSPRDISMNTEAFF. The rearrangement links TRBV6-6 to TRBJ1-1; no definite D call. CDR3 length: 16 residues. V shed 5 bases and J shed 0 bases, with 16 bases lying between them. In germline, CDR1 is MNHNY, CDR2 SVGAGI (reference sequence).

The chain combines TRBV18 with TRBJ2-7; 8 bases agree with TRBD1. The trim removed 4 bases at V and 2 bases at J, leaving 7 bases unmatched. The CDR3 contains 15 residues. Germline CDR1 reads KGHSH; CDR2 reads LQKENI. DNA of the CDR3: TGTGCCAGCTCACGACAGGGGACCCCTCCCTACGAGCAGTACTTC. This gives the protein CASSRQGTPPYEQYF. The entire variable domain, with the rest obtained from reference TRBV18 and TRBJ2-7, is as follows: NAGVMQNPRHLVRRRGQEARLRCSPMKGHSHVYWYRQLPEEGLKFMVYLQKENIIDESGMPKERFSAEFPKEGPSILRIQQVVRGDSAAYFCASSRQGTPPYEQYFGPGTRLTVT.

The gene calls are TRBV6-5 and TRBJ1-1; possibly TRBD1 for D (6 bases). The CDR3 sequence is 14 residues long. V gave up 0 bases and J gave up 1 base, with 6 bases separating them. The germline gives CDR1 MNHEY, CDR2 SVGAGI. The DNA for the CDR3 is TGTGCCAGCAGTTACTCGGACAGGAACACTGAAGCTTTCTTT. It encodes CASSYSDRNTEAFF.

This clone was detected a few times. This sequence joins TRBV10-3 and TRBJ1-1; 7 bases line up with TRBD1. The CDR3 has 11 residues. Germline assignment: CDR1 ENHRY and CDR2 SYGVKD. With 5 bases clipped from V and 9 bases from J, the junction kept 3 bases outside the gene matches. CDR3 in amino acids: CAISWGQKAFF. The CDR3 DNA reads TGTGCCATCAGTTGGGGACAGAAAGCTTTCTTT.

V and J are TRBV6-4 and TRBJ2-1; 9 bases fit TRBD2. Germline trimming cut 4 bases from V and 0 bases from J; bases unmatched to any gene: 4. Germline values: CDR1 MRHNA, CDR2 SNTAGT. CDR3 length: 16 residues. CDR3 amino acids: CASSVLAGASYNEQFF. For the CDR3, the DNA is TGTGCCAGCAGTGTCTTAGCGGGGGCCTCCTACAATGAGCAGTTCTTC.

The V and J genes are TRBV6-5 and TRBJ2-7; D not resolved. With 6 bases removed from V and 2 bases from J, the gap between germline ends came to 14 bases. Germline V gene sequence: CDR1 MNHEY, CDR2 SVGAGI. This CDR3 is 14 amino acids long. The CDR3 protein is CASRFRVPPYEQYF. In nucleotides, the CDR3 is TGTGCCAGCAGATTCCGGGTGCCGCCCTACGAGCAGTACTTC.

The CDR3 DNA follows: TGTGCCAGCAGTTCCCGGGACAGGGCCCTGAACACTGAAGCTTTCTTT. It is translated as CASSSRDRALNTEAFF. The chain combines TRBV6-5 with TRBJ1-1; 9 positions match TRBD1. Germline V gives CDR1 MNHEY, CDR2 SVGAGI. The CDR3 loop spans 16 amino acids. J was trimmed by 0 bases and V by 4 bases; bases with no gene match: 6.

The chain recombines TRBV5-8 with TRBJ2-2, with a tentative D call TRBD1 (5 bases). Germline CDR1 is SGHTS and CDR2 is YDEGEE. V shed 5 bases and J shed 7 bases, with 9 bases lying between them. This CDR3 has 12 residues. Written as DNA, the CDR3 is TGTGCCAGCAGAAGGGGTTTCGGGGAGCTGTTTTTT. It encodes CASRRGFGELFF.

The rearrangement links TRBV19 to TRBJ1-2, with 7 bases that match TRBD1. The CDR3 has 13 amino acids. V dropped 8 bases and J dropped 3; count of bases not matched to a gene: 6. Germline CDR1 is LNHDA and CDR2 is SQIVND (reference sequence). DNA for the CDR3: TGTGCCAGTCGACAGGGCGTCGACTATGGCTACACCTTC. This gives the protein CASRQGVDYGYTF.

Comments on this clone: One end of the junction does not line up with germline, which may come from a read error. The V and J genes are TRBV6-5 and TRBJ2-5; maybe TRBD2 (7 bases). Germline V CDR1 and CDR2: MNHEY, SVGAGI. This CDR3 has 15 residues. Here the CDR3 DNA reads TGTGCCAGCAGTGACTCTCTGGGGGGGCGAGAGACCCAGTACTTC. Its protein is CASSDSLGGRETQYF.

The V and J genes are TRBV18 and TRBJ2-5, with D perhaps matching TRBD2 (5 bases). The V gene's germline CDR1 is KGHSH and CDR2 LQKENI. Trimming cost V 2 bases and J 1 base, with 8 bases left between them. There are 14 residues in the CDR3. The CDR3 spells CASSPSAGQETQYF. The CDR3 DNA reads TGTGCCAGCTCACCATCGGCGGGCCAAGAGACCCAGTACTTC.